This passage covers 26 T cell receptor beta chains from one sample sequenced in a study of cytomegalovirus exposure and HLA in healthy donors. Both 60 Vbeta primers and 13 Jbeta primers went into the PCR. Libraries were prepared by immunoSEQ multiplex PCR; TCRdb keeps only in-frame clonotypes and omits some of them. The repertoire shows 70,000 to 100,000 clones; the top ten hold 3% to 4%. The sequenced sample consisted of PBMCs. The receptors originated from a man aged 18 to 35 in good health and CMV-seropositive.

As DNA, the CDR3 is TGTGCCAGCAGTGCCCGAACTGGGACATCGTCTGAAGCTTTCTTT. Protein: CASSARTGTSSEAFF. The chain links TRBV6-1 to TRBJ1-1, with a tentative D call TRBD1 (6 bases). Trimming cost V 4 bases and J 6 bases, with 18 bases left between them. From germline, CDR1 is MNHNS and CDR2 SASEGT. The CDR3 is 15 amino acids.

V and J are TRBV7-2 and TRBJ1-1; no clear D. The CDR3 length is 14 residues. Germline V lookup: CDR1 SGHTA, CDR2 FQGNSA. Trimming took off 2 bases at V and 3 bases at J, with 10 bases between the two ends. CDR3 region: CASSLLTRDTEAFF. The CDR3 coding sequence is TGTGCCAGCAGCTTACTCACTCGGGACACTGAAGCTTTCTTT.

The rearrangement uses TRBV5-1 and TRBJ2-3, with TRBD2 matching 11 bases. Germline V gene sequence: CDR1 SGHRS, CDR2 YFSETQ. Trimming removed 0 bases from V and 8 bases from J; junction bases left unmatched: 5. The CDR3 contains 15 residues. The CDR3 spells CASSLELAGEGTQYF. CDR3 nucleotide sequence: TGCGCCAGCAGCTTGGAACTAGCGGGGGAGGGTACGCAGTATTTT. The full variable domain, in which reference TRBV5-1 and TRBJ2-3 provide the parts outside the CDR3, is KAGVTQTPRYLIKTRGQQVTLSCSPISGHRSVSWYQQTPGQGLQFLFEYFSETQRNKGNFPGRFSGRQFSNSRSEMNVSTLELGDSALYLCASSLELAGEGTQYFGPGTRLTVL.

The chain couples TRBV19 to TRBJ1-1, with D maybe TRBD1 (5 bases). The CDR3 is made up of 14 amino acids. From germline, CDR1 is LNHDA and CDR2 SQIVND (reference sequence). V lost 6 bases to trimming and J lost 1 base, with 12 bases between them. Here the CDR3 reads CASRIRGQNTEAFF. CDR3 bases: TGTGCCAGTAGGATAAGGGGTCAGAACACTGAAGCTTTCTTT.

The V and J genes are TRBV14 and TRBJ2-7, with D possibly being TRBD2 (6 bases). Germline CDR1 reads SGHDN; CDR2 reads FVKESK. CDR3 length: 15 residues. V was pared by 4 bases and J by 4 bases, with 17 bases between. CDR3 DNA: TGTGCCAGCAGCCGGCTTGGTAGGGACTTGTACGAGCAGTACTTC. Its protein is CASSRLGRDLYEQYF.

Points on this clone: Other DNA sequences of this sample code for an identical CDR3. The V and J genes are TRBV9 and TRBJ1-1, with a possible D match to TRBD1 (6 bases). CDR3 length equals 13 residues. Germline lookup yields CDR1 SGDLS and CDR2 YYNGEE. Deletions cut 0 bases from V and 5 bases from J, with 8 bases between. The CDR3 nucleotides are TGTGCCAGCAGCGTAGGGGGGCGTACTGAAGCTTTCTTT. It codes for CASSVGGRTEAFF.

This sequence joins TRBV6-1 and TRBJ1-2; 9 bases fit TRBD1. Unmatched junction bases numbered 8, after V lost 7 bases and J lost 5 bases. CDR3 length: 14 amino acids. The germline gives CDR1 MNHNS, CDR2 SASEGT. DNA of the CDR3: TGTGCCAGCACCATTCTGACAGGGGGGTATGGCTACACCTTC. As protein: CASTILTGGYGYTF.

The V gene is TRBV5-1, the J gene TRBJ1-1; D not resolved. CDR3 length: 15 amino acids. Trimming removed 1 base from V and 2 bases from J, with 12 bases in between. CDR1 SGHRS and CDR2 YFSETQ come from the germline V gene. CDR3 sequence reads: CASSLNMASNTEAFF. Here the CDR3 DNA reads TGCGCCAGCAGCTTGAATATGGCTTCAAACACTGAAGCTTTCTTT.

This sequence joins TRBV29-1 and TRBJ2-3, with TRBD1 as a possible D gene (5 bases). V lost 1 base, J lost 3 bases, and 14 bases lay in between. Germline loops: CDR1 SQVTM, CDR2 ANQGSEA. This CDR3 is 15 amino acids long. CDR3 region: CSVEVLGERTDTQYF. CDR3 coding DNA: TGCAGCGTTGAAGTCCTAGGGGAAAGGACAGATACGCAGTATTTT.

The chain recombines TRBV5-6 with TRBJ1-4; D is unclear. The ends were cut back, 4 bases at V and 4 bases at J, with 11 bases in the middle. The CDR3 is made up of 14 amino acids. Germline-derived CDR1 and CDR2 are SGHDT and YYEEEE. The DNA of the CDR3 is TGTGCCAGCAGCCGAGGACTGATTAATGAAAAACTGTTTTTT. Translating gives CASSRGLINEKLFF.

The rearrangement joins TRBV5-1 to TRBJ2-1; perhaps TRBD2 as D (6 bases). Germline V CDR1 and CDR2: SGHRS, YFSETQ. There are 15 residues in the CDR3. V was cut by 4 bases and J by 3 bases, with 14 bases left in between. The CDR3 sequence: CASSGGLELYNEQFF. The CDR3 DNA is TGCGCCAGCAGCGGGGGGTTGGAGCTCTACAATGAGCAGTTCTTC.

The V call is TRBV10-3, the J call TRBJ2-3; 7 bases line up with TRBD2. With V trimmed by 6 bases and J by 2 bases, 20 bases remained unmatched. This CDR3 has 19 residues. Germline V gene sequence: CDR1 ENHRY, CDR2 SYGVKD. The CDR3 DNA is TGTGCCATCAGGACGGGGGGAGCTGAACCAACCCATTCCACAGATACGCAGTATTTT. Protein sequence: CAIRTGGAEPTHSTDTQYF.

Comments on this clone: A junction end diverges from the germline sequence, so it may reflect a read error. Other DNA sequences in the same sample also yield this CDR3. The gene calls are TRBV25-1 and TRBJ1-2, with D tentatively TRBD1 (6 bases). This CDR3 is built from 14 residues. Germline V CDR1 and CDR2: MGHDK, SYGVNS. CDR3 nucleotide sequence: TGTGCCAGCAGTAATCCAGGGACAAACTATGGCTACACCTTT. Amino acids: CASSNPGTNYGYTF.

The CDR3 DNA follows: TGTGCCAGCAGCCTTAATAGGGGGCCGGCTAACTATGGCTACACCTTC. It specifies CASSLNRGPANYGYTF. The chain couples TRBV13 to TRBJ1-2, with TRBD1 identical over 7 bases. Germline V CDR1 and CDR2: PRHDT, FYEKMQ (reference sequence). The CDR3 spans 16 residues. The junction had 9 bases not matched to a gene; V was cut back by 5 bases and J by 0 bases.

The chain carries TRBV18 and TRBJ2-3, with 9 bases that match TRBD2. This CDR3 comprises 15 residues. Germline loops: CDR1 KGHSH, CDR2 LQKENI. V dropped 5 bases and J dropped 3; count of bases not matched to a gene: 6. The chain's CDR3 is CASSKAAGGTDTQYF. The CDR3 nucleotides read TGTGCCAGCTCAAAGGCCGCGGGAGGGACAGATACGCAGTATTTT. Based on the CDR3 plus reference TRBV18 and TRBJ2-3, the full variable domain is NAGVMQNPRHLVRRRGQEARLRCSPMKGHSHVYWYRQLPEEGLKFMVYLQKENIIDESGMPKERFSAEFPKEGPSILRIQQVVRGDSAAYFCASSKAAGGTDTQYFGPGTRLTVL.

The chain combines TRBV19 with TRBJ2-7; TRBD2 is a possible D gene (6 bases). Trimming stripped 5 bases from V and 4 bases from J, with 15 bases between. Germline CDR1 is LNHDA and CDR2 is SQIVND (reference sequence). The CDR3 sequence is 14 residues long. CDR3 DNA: TGTGCCAGTAGTTCAGGAGGGACTTTTTACGAGCAGTACTTC. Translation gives CASSSGGTFYEQYF.

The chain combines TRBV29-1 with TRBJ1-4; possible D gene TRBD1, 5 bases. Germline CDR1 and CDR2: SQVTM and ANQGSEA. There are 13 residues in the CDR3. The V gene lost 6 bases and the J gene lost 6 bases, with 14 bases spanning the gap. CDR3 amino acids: CSVAETAHEKLFF. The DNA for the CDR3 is TGCAGCGTCGCGGAGACAGCACATGAAAAACTGTTTTTT.

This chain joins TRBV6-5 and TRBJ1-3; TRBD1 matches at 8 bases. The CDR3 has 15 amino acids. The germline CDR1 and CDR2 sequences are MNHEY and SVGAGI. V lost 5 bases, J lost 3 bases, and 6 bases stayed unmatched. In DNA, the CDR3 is TGTGCCAGCAGTGGCGGTGGACAGGGTGGAAACACCATATATTTT. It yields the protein CASSGGGQGGNTIYF.

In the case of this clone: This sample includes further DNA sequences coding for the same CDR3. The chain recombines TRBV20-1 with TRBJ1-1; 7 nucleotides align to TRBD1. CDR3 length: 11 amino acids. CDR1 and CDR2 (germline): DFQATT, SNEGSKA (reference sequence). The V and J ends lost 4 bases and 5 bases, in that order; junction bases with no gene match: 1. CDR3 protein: CSATGGTEAFF. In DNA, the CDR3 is TGCAGTGCTACAGGGGGAACTGAAGCTTTCTTT.

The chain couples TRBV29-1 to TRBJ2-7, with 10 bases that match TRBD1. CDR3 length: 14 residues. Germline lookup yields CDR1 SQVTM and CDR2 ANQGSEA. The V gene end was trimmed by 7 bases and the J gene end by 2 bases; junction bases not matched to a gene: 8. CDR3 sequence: CSGTRQGATYEQYF. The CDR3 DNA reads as TGCAGCGGGACACGACAGGGGGCCACCTACGAGCAGTACTTC.

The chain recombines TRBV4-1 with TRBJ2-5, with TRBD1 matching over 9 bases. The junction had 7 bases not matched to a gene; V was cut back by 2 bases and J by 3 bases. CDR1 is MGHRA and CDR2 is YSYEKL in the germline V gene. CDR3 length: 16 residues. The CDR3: CASSQPLGTGKETQYF. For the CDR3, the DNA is TGCGCCAGCAGCCAACCCTTAGGGACAGGGAAAGAGACCCAGTACTTC.

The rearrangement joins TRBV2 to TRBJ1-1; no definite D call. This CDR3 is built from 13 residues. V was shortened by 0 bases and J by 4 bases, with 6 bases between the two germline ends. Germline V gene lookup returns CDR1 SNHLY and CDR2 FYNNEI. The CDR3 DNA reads TGTGCCAGCAGTGAAGCTGGGAGCACTGAAGCTTTCTTT. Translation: CASSEAGSTEAFF.

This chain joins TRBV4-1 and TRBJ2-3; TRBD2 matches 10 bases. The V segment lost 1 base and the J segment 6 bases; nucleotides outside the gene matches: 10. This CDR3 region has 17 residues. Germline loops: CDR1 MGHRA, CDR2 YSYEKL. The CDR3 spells CASSQVAGTSAGDTQYF. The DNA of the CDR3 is TGCGCCAGCAGCCAAGTCGCTGGGACTAGCGCCGGGGATACGCAGTATTTT.

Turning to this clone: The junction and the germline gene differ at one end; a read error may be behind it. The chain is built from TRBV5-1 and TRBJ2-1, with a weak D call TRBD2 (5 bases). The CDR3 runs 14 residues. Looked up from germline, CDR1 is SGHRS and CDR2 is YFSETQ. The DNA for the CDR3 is TGCGCCAGCCGCTTGTTTTTCGGGGACAATGAGCAGTTCTTC. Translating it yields CASRLFFGDNEQFF.

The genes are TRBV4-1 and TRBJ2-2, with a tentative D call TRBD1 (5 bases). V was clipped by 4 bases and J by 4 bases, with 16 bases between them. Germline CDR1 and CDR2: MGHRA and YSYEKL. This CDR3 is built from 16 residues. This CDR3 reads CASSRKEGDGTGELFF. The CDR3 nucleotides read TGCGCCAGCAGCCGGAAGGAAGGGGATGGCACCGGGGAGCTGTTTTTT.

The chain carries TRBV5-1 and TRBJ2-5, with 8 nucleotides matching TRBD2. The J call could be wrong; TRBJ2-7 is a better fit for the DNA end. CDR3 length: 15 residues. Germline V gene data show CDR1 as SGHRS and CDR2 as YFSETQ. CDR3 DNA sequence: TGCGCCAGCAGCTTCAATAGCGGGAATCCCTACGAGCAGTACTTC. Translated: CASSFNSGNPYEQYF.